This T cell receptor beta chain was sequenced during a study of monozygotic twins with cystic fibrosis. At the level of the study: Approximately 3.2 micrograms of fragmented DNA underwent about 14 PCR cycles for library preparation.

As to this clone: Its antigen is unknown.

Study outcomes and limitations: In 13 of 16 pairs, V gene usage was closest to the co-twin's. Nucleotide-identical clonotype sharing was significantly higher within monozygotic CF twin pairs than between unrelated CF individuals. Clonality was generally low (median roughly 0.01), higher in the most severe patients.

The V and J ends lost 0 bases and 6 bases respectively, with 14 bases between them. Germline V lookup: CDR1 LNHNV, CDR2 YYDKDF (reference sequence). This CDR3 region has 15 residues. Generated by immunoSEQ multiplex PCR, the TCRdb table keeps only in-frame clones and is missing some. The data show under 40,000 clones, around 96% seen once. This TCR was recovered from a girl aged 2 to 9 with cystic fibrosis. This chain joins TRBV15 and TRBJ1-2, with D perhaps TRBD1 (5 bases). Sequenced: blood. The CDR3 spells CATSREFRQIHGYTF. The CDR3 coding sequence is TGTGCCACCAGCAGAGAGTTCAGACAGATACATGGCTACACCTTC.